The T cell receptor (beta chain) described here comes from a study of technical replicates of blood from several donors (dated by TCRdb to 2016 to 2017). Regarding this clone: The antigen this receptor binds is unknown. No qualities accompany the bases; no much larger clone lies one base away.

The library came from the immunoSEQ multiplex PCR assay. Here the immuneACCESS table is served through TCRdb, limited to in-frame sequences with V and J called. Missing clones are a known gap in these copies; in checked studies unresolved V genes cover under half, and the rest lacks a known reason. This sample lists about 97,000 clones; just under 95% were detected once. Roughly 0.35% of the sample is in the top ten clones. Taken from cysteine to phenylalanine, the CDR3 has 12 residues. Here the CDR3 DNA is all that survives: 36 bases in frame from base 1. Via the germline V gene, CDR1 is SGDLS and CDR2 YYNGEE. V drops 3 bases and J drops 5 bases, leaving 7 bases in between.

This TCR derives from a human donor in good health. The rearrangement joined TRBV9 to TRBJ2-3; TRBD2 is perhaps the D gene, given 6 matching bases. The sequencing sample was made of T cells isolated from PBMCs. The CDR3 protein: CASSGLGDTQYF. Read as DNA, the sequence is TGTGCCAGCAGCGGACTAGGAGATACGCAGTATTTT.